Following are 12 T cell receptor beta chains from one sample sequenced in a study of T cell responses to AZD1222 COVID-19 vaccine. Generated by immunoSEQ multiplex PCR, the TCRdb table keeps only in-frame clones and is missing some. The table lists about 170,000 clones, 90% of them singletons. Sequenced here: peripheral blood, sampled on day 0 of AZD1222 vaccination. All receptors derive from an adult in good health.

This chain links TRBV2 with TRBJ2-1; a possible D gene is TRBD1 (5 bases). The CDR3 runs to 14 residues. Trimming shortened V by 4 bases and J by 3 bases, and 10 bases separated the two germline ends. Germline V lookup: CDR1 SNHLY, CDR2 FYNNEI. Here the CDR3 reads CASSGQGSYNEQFF. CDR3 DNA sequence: TGTGCCAGCAGTGGGCAGGGAAGCTACAATGAGCAGTTCTTC. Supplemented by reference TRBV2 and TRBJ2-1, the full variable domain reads EPEVTQTPSHQVTQMGQEVILRCVPISNHLYFYWYRQILGQKVEFLVSFYNNEISEKSEIFDDQFSVERPDGSNFTLKIRSTKLEDSAMYFCASSGQGSYNEQFFGPGTRLTVL.

DNA of the CDR3: TGCGCCAGCAGCCCCCAGGGTTCTGGCTCTGGAAACACCATATATTTT. Encoded protein: CASSPQGSGSGNTIYF. The chain uses TRBV5-1 and TRBJ1-3; weak D call: TRBD1 (5 bases). The CDR3 covers 16 residues. Trimming stripped 4 bases from V and 0 bases from J, with 14 bases between. Germline CDR1 and CDR2: SGHRS and YFSETQ. The full variable domain, completed using reference TRBV5-1 and TRBJ1-3, is KAGVTQTPRYLIKTRGQQVTLSCSPISGHRSVSWYQQTPGQGLQFLFEYFSETQRNKGNFPGRFSGRQFSNSRSEMNVSTLELGDSALYLCASSPQGSGSGNTIYFGEGSWLTVV.

This CDR3 is CASSLQGAGQPQHF. In DNA, the CDR3 is TGTGCCAGCAGCCTCCAGGGGGCGGGTCAGCCCCAGCATTTT. The chain carries TRBV11-2 and TRBJ1-5; 8 bases match TRBD1. Trimming cost V 5 bases and J 6 bases; bases outside gene matches: 6. Germline V gene sequence: CDR1 SGHAT, CDR2 FQNNGV. CDR3 length: 14 amino acids.

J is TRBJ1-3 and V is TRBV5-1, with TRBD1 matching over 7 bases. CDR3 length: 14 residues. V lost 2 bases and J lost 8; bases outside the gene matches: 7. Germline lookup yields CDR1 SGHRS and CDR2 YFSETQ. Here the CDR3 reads CASSFGQARDTIYF. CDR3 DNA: TGCGCCAGCAGCTTCGGACAGGCCCGAGACACCATATATTTT.

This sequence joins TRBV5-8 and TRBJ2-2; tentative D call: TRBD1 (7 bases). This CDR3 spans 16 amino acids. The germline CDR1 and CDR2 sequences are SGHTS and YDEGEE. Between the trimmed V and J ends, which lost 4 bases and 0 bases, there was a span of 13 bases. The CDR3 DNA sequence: TGTGCCAGCAGCACCTCAGGGGGGACGAACACCGGGGAGCTGTTTTTT. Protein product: CASSTSGGTNTGELFF. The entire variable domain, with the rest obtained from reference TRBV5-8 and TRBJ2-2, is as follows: EAGVTQSPTHLIKTRGQQATLRCSPISGHTSVYWYQQALGLGLQFLLWYDEGEERNRGNFPPRFSGRQFPNYSSELNVNALELEDSALYLCASSTSGGTNTGELFFGEGSRLTVL.

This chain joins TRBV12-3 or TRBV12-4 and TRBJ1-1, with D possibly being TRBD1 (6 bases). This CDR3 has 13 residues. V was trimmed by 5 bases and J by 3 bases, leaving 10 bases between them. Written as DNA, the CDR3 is TGTGCCAGCAGTGGGGGGGCCTACACTGAAGCTTTCTTT. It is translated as CASSGGAYTEAFF.

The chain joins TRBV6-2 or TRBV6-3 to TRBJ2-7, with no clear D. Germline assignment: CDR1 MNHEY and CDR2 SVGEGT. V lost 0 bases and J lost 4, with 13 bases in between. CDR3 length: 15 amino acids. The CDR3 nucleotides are TGTGCCAGCAGTTACTCCGGATCAAGTCCGTACGAGCAGTACTTC. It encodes CASSYSGSSPYEQYF.

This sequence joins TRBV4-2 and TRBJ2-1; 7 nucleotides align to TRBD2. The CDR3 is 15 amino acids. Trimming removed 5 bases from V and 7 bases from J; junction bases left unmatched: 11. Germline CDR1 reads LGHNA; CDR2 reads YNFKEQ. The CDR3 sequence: CASSSSGRGKNEQFF. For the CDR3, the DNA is TGTGCCAGCAGCTCTAGCGGCCGGGGAAAAAATGAGCAGTTCTTC.

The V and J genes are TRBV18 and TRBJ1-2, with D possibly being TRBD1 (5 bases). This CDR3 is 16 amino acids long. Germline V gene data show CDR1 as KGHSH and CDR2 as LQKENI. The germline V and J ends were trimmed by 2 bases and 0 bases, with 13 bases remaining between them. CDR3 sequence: CASSPGGDLANYGYTF. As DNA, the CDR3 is TGTGCCAGCTCACCAGGAGGGGACTTAGCTAACTATGGCTACACCTTC. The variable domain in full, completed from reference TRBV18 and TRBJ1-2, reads NAGVMQNPRHLVRRRGQEARLRCSPMKGHSHVYWYRQLPEEGLKFMVYLQKENIIDESGMPKERFSAEFPKEGPSILRIQQVVRGDSAAYFCASSPGGDLANYGYTFGSGTRLTVV.

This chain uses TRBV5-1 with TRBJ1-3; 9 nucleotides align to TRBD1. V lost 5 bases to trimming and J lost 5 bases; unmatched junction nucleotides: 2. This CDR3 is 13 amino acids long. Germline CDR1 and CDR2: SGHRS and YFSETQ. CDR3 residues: CASRGTGRNTIYF. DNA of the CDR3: TGCGCCAGCAGGGGGACAGGGAGAAACACCATATATTTT.

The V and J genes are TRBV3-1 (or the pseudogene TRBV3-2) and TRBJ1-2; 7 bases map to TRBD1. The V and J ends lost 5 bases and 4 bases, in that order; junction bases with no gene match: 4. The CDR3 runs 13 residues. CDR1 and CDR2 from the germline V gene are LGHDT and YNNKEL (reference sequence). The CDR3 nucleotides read TGTGCCAGCAGCTCCGACAGGGTCTATGGCTACACCTTC. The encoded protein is CASSSDRVYGYTF.

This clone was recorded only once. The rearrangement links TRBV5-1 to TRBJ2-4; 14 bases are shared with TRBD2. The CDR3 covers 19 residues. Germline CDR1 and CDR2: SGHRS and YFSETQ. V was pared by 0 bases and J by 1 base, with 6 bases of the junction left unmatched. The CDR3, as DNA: TGCGCCAGCAGCTTGGGACTAGCGGGGGGGCCTGGGGCCAAAAACATTCAGTACTTC. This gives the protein CASSLGLAGGPGAKNIQYF.